Described below is a single TCR beta chain sequence and its context. Living in 25 or so US areas, the participants were between 18 and 89 years of age. The data originate from a study of blood T cell repertoires in COVID-19. The junction had 4 bases not matched to a gene; V was cut back by 5 bases and J by 1 base. The CDR3 spans 16 residues. Looked up from germline, CDR1 is MNHEY and CDR2 is SMNVEV (reference sequence). Methods used by the authors: The authors estimated nucleated cell counts from reference gene primer amplification. Here immunoSEQ multiplex PCR was the method, and the copy in TCRdb shows in-frame clones only, minus some. Clone size and the V and J calls come from that table; the DNA yielded D and trimming. This sample yields hundreds of thousands of clones, of which 90% are seen a single time; 4% to 5.5% belongs to the top ten.

The clonotype originates from a woman aged 18-29 years with acute COVID-19. This rearrangement joins TRBV27 to TRBJ2-4; 11 bases are shared with TRBD2. The sequencing input was PBMCs or T cells enriched from blood (not recorded which). The CDR3 reads CASSVAGGRAKNIQYF. The CDR3 nucleotides read TGTGCCAGCAGTGTAGCGGGGGGGCGGGCCAAAAACATTCAGTACTTC.